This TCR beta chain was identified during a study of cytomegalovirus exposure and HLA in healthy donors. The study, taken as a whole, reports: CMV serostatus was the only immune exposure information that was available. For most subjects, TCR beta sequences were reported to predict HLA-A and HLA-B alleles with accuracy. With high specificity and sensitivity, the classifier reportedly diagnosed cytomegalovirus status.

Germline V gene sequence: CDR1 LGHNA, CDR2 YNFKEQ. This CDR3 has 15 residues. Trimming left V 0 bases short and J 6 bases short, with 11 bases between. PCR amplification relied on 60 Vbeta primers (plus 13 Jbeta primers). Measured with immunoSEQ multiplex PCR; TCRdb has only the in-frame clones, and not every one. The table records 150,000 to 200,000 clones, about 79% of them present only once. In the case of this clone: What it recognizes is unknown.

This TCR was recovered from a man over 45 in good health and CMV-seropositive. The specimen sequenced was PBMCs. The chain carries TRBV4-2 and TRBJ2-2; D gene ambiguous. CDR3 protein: CASSQDWPRSGELFF. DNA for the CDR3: TGTGCCAGCAGCCAAGATTGGCCAAGATCCGGGGAGCTGTTTTTT.